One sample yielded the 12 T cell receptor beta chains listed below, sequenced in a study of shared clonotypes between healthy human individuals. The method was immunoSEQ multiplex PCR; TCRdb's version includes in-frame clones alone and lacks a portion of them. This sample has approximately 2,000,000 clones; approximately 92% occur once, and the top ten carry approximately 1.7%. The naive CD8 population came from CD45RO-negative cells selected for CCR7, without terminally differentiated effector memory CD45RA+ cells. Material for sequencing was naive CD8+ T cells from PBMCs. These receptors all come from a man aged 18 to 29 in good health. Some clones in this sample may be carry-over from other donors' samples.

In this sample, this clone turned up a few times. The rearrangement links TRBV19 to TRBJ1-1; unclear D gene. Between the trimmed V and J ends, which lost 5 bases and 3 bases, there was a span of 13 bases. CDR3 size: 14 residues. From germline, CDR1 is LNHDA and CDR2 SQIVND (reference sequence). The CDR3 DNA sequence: TGTGCCAGTAGTTCCCCACATCGGGACACTGAAGCTTTCTTT. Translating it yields CASSSPHRDTEAFF.

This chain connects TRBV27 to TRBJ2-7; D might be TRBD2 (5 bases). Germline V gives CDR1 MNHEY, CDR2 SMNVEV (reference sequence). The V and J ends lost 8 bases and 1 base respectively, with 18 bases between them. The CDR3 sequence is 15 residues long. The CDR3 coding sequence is TGTGCCAGCCGGCTGAGCGGTTGGGGATCCTACGAGCAGTACTTC. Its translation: CASRLSGWGSYEQYF.

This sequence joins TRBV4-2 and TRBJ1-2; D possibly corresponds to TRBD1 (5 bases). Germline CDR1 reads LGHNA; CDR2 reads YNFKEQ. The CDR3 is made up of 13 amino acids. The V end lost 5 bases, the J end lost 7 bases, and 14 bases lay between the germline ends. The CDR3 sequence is CASSYRDGRGYTF. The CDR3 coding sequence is TGTGCCAGCAGCTACCGGGACGGTCGTGGCTACACCTTC.

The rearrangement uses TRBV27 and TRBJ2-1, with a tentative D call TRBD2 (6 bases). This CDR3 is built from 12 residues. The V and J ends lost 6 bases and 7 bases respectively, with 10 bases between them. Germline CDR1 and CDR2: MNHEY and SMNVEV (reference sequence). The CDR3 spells CASRAGWNEQFF. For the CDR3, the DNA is TGTGCCAGCAGGGCGGGGTGGAATGAGCAGTTCTTC.

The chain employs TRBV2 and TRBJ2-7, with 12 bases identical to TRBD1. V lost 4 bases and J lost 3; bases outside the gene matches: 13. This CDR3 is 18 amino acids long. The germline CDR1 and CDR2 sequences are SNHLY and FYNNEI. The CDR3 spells CASSAGTGGRYNYYEQYF. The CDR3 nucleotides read TGTGCCAGCAGTGCCGGGACAGGGGGCCGTTACAACTACTACGAGCAGTACTTC.

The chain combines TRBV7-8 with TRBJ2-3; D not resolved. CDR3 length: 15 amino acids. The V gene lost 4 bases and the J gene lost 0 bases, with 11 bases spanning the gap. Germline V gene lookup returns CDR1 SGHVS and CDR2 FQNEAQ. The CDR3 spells CASSSTRSSTDTQYF. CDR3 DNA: TGTGCCAGCAGCTCCACGCGGAGTAGCACAGATACGCAGTATTTT. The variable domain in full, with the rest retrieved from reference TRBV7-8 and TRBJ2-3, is GAGVSQSPRYKVAKRGQDVALRCDPISGHVSLFWYQQALGQGPEFLTYFQNEAQLDKSGLPSDRFFAERPEGSVSTLKIQRTQQEDSAVYLCASSSTRSSTDTQYFGPGTRLTVL.

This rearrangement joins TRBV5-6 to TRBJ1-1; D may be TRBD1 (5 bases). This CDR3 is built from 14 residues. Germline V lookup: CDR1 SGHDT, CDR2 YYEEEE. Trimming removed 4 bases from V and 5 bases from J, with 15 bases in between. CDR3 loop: CASSTVWGGTEAFF. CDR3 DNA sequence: TGTGCCAGCAGCACGGTATGGGGGGGAACTGAAGCTTTCTTT. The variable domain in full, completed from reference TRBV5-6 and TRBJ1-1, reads DAGVTQSPTHLIKTRGQQVTLRCSPKSGHDTVSWYQQALGQGPQFIFQYYEEEERQRGNFPDRFSGHQFPNYSSELNVNALLLGDSALYLCASSTVWGGTEAFFGQGTRLTVV.

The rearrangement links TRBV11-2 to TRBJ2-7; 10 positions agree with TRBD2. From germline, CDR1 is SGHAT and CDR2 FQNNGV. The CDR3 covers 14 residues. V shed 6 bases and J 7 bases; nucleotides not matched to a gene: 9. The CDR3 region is CASRETSGQGEQYF. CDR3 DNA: TGTGCCAGCAGGGAGACTAGCGGGCAGGGGGAGCAGTACTTC.

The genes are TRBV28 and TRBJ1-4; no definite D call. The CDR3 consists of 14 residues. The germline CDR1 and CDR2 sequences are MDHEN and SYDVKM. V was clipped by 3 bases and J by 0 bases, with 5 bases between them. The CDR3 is CASSFRSTNEKLFF. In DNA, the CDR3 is TGTGCCAGCAGTTTCAGATCAACTAATGAAAAACTGTTTTTT.

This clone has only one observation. The chain's CDR3 is CASSVDGNYGYTF. CDR3 bases: TGTGCCAGCAGCGTCGACGGTAACTATGGCTACACCTTC. The chain has TRBV9 and TRBJ1-2; D not resolved. Per the germline V gene, CDR1 is SGDLS and CDR2 is YYNGEE. The CDR3 totals 13 residues. The ends were cut back, 2 bases at V and 1 base at J, with 6 bases in the middle.

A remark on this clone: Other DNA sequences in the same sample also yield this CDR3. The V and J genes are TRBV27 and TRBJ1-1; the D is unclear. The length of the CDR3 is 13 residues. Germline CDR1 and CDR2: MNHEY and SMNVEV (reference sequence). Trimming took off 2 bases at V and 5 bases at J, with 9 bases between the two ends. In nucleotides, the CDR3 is TGTGCCAGCAGTTTAGTCCTGGGTACTGAAGCTTTCTTT. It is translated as CASSLVLGTEAFF.

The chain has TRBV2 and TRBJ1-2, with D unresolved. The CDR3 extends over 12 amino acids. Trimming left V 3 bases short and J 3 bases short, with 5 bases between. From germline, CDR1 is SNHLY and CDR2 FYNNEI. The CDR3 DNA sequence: TGTGCCAGCAGTGACACGGACTATGGCTACACCTTC. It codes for CASSDTDYGYTF.